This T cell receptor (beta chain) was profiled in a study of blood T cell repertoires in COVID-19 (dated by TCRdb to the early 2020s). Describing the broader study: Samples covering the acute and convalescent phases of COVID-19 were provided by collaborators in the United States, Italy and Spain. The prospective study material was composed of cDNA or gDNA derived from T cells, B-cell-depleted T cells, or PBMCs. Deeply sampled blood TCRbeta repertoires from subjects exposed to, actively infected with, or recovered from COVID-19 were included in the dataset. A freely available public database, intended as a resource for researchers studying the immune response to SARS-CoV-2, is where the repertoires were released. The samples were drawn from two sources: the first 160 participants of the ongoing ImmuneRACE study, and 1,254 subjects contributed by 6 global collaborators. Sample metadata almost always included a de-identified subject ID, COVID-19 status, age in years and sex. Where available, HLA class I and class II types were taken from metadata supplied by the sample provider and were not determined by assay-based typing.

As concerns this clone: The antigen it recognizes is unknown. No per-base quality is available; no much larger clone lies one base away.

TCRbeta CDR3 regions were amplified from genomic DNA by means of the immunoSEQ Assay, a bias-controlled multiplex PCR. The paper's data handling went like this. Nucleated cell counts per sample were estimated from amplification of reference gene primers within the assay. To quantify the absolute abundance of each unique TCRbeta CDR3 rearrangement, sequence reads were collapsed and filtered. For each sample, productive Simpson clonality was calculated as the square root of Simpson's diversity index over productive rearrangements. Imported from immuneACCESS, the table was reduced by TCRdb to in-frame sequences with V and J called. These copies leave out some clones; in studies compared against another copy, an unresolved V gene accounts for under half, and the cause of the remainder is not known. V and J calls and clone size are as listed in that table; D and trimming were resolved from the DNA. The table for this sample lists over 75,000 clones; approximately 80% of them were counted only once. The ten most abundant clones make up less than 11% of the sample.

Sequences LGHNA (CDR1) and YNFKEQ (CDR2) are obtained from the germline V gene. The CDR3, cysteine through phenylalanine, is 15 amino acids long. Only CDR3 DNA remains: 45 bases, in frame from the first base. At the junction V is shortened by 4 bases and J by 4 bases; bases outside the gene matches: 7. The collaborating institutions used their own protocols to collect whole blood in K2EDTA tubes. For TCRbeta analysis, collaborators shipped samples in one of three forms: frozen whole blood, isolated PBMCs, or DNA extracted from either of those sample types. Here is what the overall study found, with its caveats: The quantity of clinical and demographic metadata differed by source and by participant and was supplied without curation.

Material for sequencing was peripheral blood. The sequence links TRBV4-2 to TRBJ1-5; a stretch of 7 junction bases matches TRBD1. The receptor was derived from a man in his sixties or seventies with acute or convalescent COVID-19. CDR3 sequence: CASSPDRAPNQPQHF. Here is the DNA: TGTGCCAGCAGCCCCGACAGGGCCCCAAATCAGCCCCAGCATTTT.